The 8 T cell receptor beta chains in this list originate from one sample, sequenced in a study of T cell responses to AZD1222 COVID-19 vaccine. Only in-frame clones appear in the TCRdb table, and some are missing; sequencing was by immunoSEQ multiplex PCR. The sample includes some 140,000 clones, 92% of them seen just once. Sequenced here: peripheral blood, sampled on day 0 of AZD1222 vaccination. These receptors were taken from an adult in good health.

The DNA of the CDR3 is TGTGCCTGGAGTCGGGACGGTGATCAGCCCCAGCATTTT. Protein sequence: CAWSRDGDQPQHF. The chain has TRBV30 and TRBJ1-5; maybe TRBD1 (5 bases). Germline CDR1 and CDR2: GTSNPN and SVGIG (reference sequence). Trimming left V 2 bases short and J 5 bases short, with 10 bases between. CDR3 length: 13 residues.

The gene calls are TRBV30 and TRBJ1-2; 9 nucleotides align to TRBD1. The trim removed 2 bases at V and 4 bases at J, leaving 8 bases unmatched. There are 15 residues in the CDR3. Germline loops: CDR1 GTSNPN, CDR2 SVGIG (reference sequence). CDR3 amino acids: CAWSPPGTGFYGYTF. The CDR3, as DNA: TGTGCCTGGAGTCCCCCCGGGACAGGGTTCTATGGCTACACCTTC.

The CDR3 nucleotides read TGTGCCAGCAGTTCCCCGGACAGGAACACTGAAGCTTTCTTT. Amino acid sequence: CASSSPDRNTEAFF. The chain combines TRBV27 with TRBJ1-1; a weak D match, TRBD1 (6 bases). V lost 4 bases, J lost 1 base, and 10 bases lay in between. Germline assignment: CDR1 MNHEY and CDR2 SMNVEV (reference sequence). The CDR3 length is 14 residues.

This sequence joins TRBV3-1 (or the pseudogene TRBV3-2) and TRBJ1-2; tentative D call: TRBD1 (6 bases). The V gene's germline CDR1 is LGHDT and CDR2 YNNKEL (reference sequence). This CDR3 comprises 16 residues. V gave up 1 base and J gave up 4 bases, with 16 bases separating them. CDR3 residues: CASSQGLQGQIYGYTF. The CDR3 DNA reads as TGTGCCAGCAGCCAAGGGCTTCAGGGGCAGATCTATGGCTACACCTTC.

The genes are TRBV4-3 and TRBJ1-2, with a tentative D call TRBD1 (5 bases). Germline V CDR1 and CDR2: LGHNA, YSLEER. The CDR3 extends over 15 amino acids. V lost 2 bases and J 2 bases, leaving 12 bases between the germline ends. This chain's CDR3 is CASSQIGAINYGYTF. The CDR3 bases are TGCGCCAGCAGCCAAATAGGGGCCATCAACTATGGCTACACCTTC.

The CDR3 reads CVAGRGSSYEQYF. In DNA, the CDR3 is TGTGTCGCTGGGAGGGGGAGCTCCTACGAGCAGTACTTC. The J gene is TRBJ2-7, the V gene TRBV28; D is perhaps TRBD2 (7 bases). The length of the CDR3 is 13 residues. Germline V gene sequence: CDR1 MDHEN, CDR2 SYDVKM.

The V gene is TRBV5-6, the J gene TRBJ1-3, with 8 bases aligning to TRBD1. V gave up 1 base and J gave up 11 bases; unmatched junction bases: 5. CDR1 and CDR2 (germline): SGHDT, YYEEEE. The CDR3 is made up of 13 amino acids. The CDR3 sequence: CASSLSRTGSIYF. In DNA, the CDR3 is TGTGCCAGCAGCTTGTCCCGGACAGGGTCCATATATTTT.

V is TRBV11-2 and J is TRBJ2-5, with 11 nucleotides matching TRBD2. This CDR3 is built from 17 residues. Germline V CDR1 and CDR2: SGHAT, FQNNGV. V was pared by 0 bases and J by 0 bases, with 3 bases of the junction left unmatched. The CDR3, as DNA: TGTGCCAGCAGCTTAGATCCGGGACTAGCGGACCAAGAGACCCAGTACTTC. Its translation: CASSLDPGLADQETQYF.